This entry is about one TCR beta chain. The antigen remains unidentified. These data are taken from a study of T cell responses to AZD1222 COVID-19 vaccine. General study points: Seropositive AZD1222 recipients at baseline numbered only 5 to 7. Dominant at 160-218 and 743-854, vaccine-associated CD4 TCRs also spanned spike. Possibly, clonal diversity was underestimated; donors were largely white British and included more females.

Pooled samples include second doses given at about 4 or 12 weeks. This CDR3 comprises 13 residues. Germline CDR1 is SGHRS and CDR2 is YFSETQ. V was pared by 4 bases and J by 3 bases, with 11 bases between. The assay was immunoSEQ multiplex PCR, and TCRdb's table has in-frame clones only and misses some. The sample holds around 110,000 clones, about 90% seen once. The receptor comes from an adult who received the AZD1222 COVID-19 vaccine. Material: peripheral blood, obtained 28 days after the second AZD1222 dose. This chain uses TRBV5-1 with TRBJ2-7; D is unclear. The CDR3 coding sequence is TGCGCCAGCAGCCCTCAGGACGGCTACGAGCAGTACTTC. Amino acids: CASSPQDGYEQYF.